This is a list of T cell receptor beta chains from one sample in a study of beta chain features in type 1 diabetes. TCRdb keeps only in-frame clones here, not all; method: immunoSEQ multiplex PCR. This sample has 640,000 or so clones, with around an eighth found just once. Sample: naive CD4+ T cells from blood. These receptors were collected from a young man with type 1 diabetes. Both conserved end residues are part of each CDR3. D genes are given only for firm matches. Some rows mark clone size as missing; the rest say once, few, many or name a class of expanded clone.

14,-,TRBJ1-5,few,TRBV15,CATSRDGQHQPQHF,TGTGCCACCAGCAGAGATGGGCAACATCAGCCCCAGCATTTT
11,-,TRBJ2-1,many,TRBV2,CASSGYNEQFF,TGTGCCAGCAGTGGCTACAATGAGCAGTTCTTC
12,TRBD1,TRBJ1-1,few,TRBV29-1,CSVEDRSAEAFF,TGCAGCGTGGAGGACAGGTCCGCTGAAGCTTTCTTT
16,TRBD1,TRBJ1-1,-,TRBV18,CASSPDQGALNTEAFF,TGTGCCAGCTCACCAGACCAGGGGGCTCTGAACACTGAAGCTTTCTTT
11,TRBD1,TRBJ1-2,-,TRBV30,CAWGTGGGYTF,TGTGCCTGGGGGACAGGGGGCGGCTACACCTTC
18,-,TRBJ2-7,-,TRBV21-1,CASSKGRGRRPPSYEQYF,TGTGCCAGCAGCAAAGGACGGGGGCGTCGTCCGCCCTCCTACGAGCAGTACTTC
13,-,TRBJ1-2,-,TRBV6-6,CASSPSGSAGYTF,TGTGCCAGCAGCCCATCGGGTAGCGCTGGCTACACCTTC
15,TRBD1,TRBJ2-3,-,TRBV29-1,CSVAGQGLQRETQYF,TGCAGCGTGGCGGGACAGGGGCTCCAAAGAGAGACGCAGTATTTT
14,-,TRBJ2-1,few,TRBV27,CASSLSGQYNEQFF,TGTGCCAGCAGTTTATCAGGACAGTACAATGAGCAGTTCTTC
18,-,TRBJ1-1,-,TRBV9,CASSVVGPGEQGKTEAFF,TGTGCCAGCAGCGTAGTTGGGCCTGGGGAACAGGGTAAAACTGAAGCTTTCTTT
11,TRBD1,TRBJ2-5,-,TRBV7-9,CASSRQGTEYF,TGTGCCAGCAGCCGACAGGGTACCGAGTACTTC
16,TRBD2,TRBJ2-7,few,TRBV7-2,CASSLAASGISYEQYF,TGTGCCAGCAGCTTAGCGGCTAGCGGCATCTCCTACGAGCAGTACTTC
11,-,TRBJ1-2,few,TRBV30,CAWSVGPGYTF,TGTGCCTGGAGTGTGGGTCCGGGCTACACCTTC
15,TRBD1,TRBJ1-1,few,TRBV14,CASSQQPGQGTEAFF,TGTGCCAGCAGTCAGCAACCGGGACAGGGTACCGAAGCTTTCTTT
13,TRBD1,TRBJ1-6,-,TRBV5-1,CASSRGQNSPLHF,TGCGCCAGCAGCCGGGGACAGAATTCACCCCTCCACTTT
13,TRBD2,TRBJ2-5,-,TRBV7-2,CASRLLAGETQYF,TGTGCCAGCAGACTACTAGCGGGAGAGACCCAGTACTTC
14,-,TRBJ1-2,-,TRBV29-1,CSVPSRPTNYGYTF,TGCAGCGTTCCCAGCCGCCCTACTAACTATGGCTACACCTTC
16,TRBD2,TRBJ2-5,-,TRBV6-6,CASSYQLAGAGETQYF,TGTGCCAGCAGTTACCAACTAGCGGGGGCCGGGGAGACCCAGTACTTC
11,-,TRBJ2-7,few,TRBV28,CASSSPREQYF,TGTGCCAGCAGTTCCCCGAGGGAGCAGTACTTC
14,-,TRBJ2-3,few,TRBV27,CASSFRRSTDTQYF,TGTGCCAGCAGTTTCCGGAGGAGCACAGATACGCAGTATTTT
14,-,TRBJ2-1,few,TRBV29-1,CSAHWGALINEQFF,TGCAGCGCCCATTGGGGGGCCCTCATCAATGAGCAGTTCTTC
15,-,TRBJ2-6,-,TRBV11-2,CASSLDPSGANVLTF,TGTGCCAGCAGCTTAGATCCCTCTGGGGCCAACGTCCTGACTTTC
14,-,TRBJ1-6,few,TRBV13,CASSLQGDGSPLHF,TGTGCCAGCAGCTTACAAGGGGATGGTTCACCCCTCCACTTT
11,-,TRBJ2-1,few,TRBV20-1,CSATGYNEQFF,TGCAGTGCTACCGGCTACAATGAGCAGTTCTTC
11,-,TRBJ2-7,-,TRBV5-5,CASSLEVEQYF,TGTGCCAGCAGCTTGGAGGTCGAGCAGTACTTC
12,-,TRBJ1-1,-,TRBV7-9,CASSLAFTEAFF,TGTGCCAGCAGCTTAGCGTTCACTGAAGCTTTCTTT
15,TRBD1,TRBJ2-7,few,TRBV7-2,CASSTQGAVTYEQYF,TGTGCCAGCAGCACACAGGGGGCAGTGACCTACGAGCAGTACTTC
12,-,TRBJ2-1,-,TRBV5-1,CASSLRFNEQFF,TGCGCCAGCAGCTTACGGTTCAATGAGCAGTTCTTC
15,-,TRBJ2-3,-,TRBV28,CASSPRGLYTDTQYF,TGTGCCAGCAGTCCCCGGGGACTTTACACAGATACGCAGTATTTT
15,-,TRBJ2-7,-,TRBV5-4,CASSAQDRDFYEQYF,TGTGCCAGCAGCGCCCAAGACAGGGACTTCTACGAGCAGTACTTC
13,-,TRBJ1-5,few,TRBV9,CASSVQGDQPQHF,TGTGCCAGCAGCGTACAGGGAGATCAGCCCCAGCATTTT
14,-,TRBJ2-5,-,TRBV7-2,CASSLGGMGETQYF,TGTGCCAGCAGCTTAGGCGGGATGGGGGAGACCCAGTACTTC
14,-,TRBJ1-4,few,TRBV25-1,CASSHPERSEKLFF,TGTGCCAGCAGTCACCCCGAGAGGAGTGAAAAACTGTTTTTT
12,-,TRBJ2-7,few,TRBV29-1,CSVVRDRHEQYF,TGCAGCGTTGTCCGGGACCGCCACGAGCAGTACTTC
17,TRBD2,TRBJ2-1,-,TRBV19,CASSTNPLAGARNEQFF,TGTGCCAGTAGTACAAACCCTTTAGCGGGGGCCCGAAATGAGCAGTTCTTC
13,-,TRBJ1-2,few,TRBV5-1,CASSLDTNYGYTF,TGCGCCAGCAGCTTGGACACTAACTATGGCTACACCTTC
10,-,TRBJ2-2,few,TRBV29-1,CSVGAGELFF,TGCAGCGTTGGGGCCGGGGAGCTGTTTTTT